Presented here are 12 T cell receptor beta chains from one specimen sequenced in a study. MiXCR, applied by TCRdb to the 5' RACE reads, yields one record per CDR3 protein. Of 35,000 to 45,000 distinct CDR3 sequences listed, 22% are singletons. The sorted Tregs were CD4+CD25+CD127-/low cells. The specimen was Tregs sorted from a lymph node. The receptor source for this set is a female donor with breast cancer.

This clonotype was recorded at least ten times. The chain is built from TRBV20-1 and TRBJ2-2; 9 nucleotides line up with TRBD2. This CDR3 is built from 16 residues. CDR1 DFQATT and CDR2 SNEGSKA come from the germline V gene (reference sequence). V trimming: 5 bases; J trimming: 5 bases; junction bases outside the gene matches: 12. CDR3 nucleotides: TGCAGTGCTCTCTCGTCCCTAGCGGGAAATACCGGGGAGCTGTTTTTT. Translated: CSALSSLAGNTGELFF.

This clonotype was recorded at least ten times. The gene calls are TRBV2 and TRBJ2-3; maybe TRBD1 (6 bases). CDR3 length: 18 amino acids. Trimming stripped 3 bases from V and 9 bases from J, with 28 bases between. Germline V gene sequence: CDR1 SNHLY, CDR2 FYNNEI. CDR3 in amino acids: CASSEFRSRSRNRETQYF. CDR3 nucleotide sequence: TGTGCCAGCAGTGAGTTTCGTTCGAGGTCCCGAAACAGGGAAACGCAGTATTTT.

Note on this clonotype: It may be a read error: a sequence one base away is much more abundant. The genes are TRBV6-2 or TRBV6-3 and TRBJ2-1, with TRBD2 matching over 9 bases. J lost 4 bases, V lost 2 bases, and 9 bases had no gene match. From germline, CDR1 is MNHEY and CDR2 SVGEGT. The CDR3 is 17 amino acids. The CDR3 DNA reads TGTGCCAGCAGTTACCCACCGACTAGCGGCATTTACAATGAGCAGTTCTTC. It is translated as CASSYPPTSGIYNEQFF.

As regards this clonotype: It may be a read error: a sequence one base away is much more abundant. The chain uses TRBV12-3 or TRBV12-4 and TRBJ2-1; tentative D call: TRBD1 (6 bases). This CDR3 is built from 12 residues. V lost 6 bases to trimming and J lost 11 bases, with 14 bases between them. The CDR3, as DNA: TGTGCCAGCAGGAGGGACAATACTAAGCAGTTCTTC. It encodes CASRRDNTKQFF.

Note on this clonotype: A much larger clone lies a single base off, so this may be a read error. The gene calls are TRBV28 and TRBJ1-2; D call uncertain. There are 13 residues in the CDR3. V was trimmed by 6 bases and J by 6 bases, leaving 14 bases between them. The V gene's germline CDR1 is MDHEN and CDR2 SYDVKM. CDR3 DNA sequence: TGTGCCAGCAGATCGGGGAGCAACGATGGCTACACCTTC. It is translated as CASRSGSNDGYTF.

The V gene is TRBV7-9, the J gene TRBJ2-7, with 10 bases identical to TRBD2. Germline loops: CDR1 SEHNR, CDR2 FQNEAQ (reference sequence). CDR3 length equals 16 residues. Unmatched junction bases numbered 6, after V lost 4 bases and J lost 0 bases. CDR3 bases: TGTGCCAGCAGCTCTACGTCTAGCGGGAGCTCCTACGAGCAGTACTTC. Its translation: CASSSTSSGSSYEQYF.

In this sample, this clonotype turned up a few times. V usage is TRBV27 and J usage is TRBJ2-1; 8 bases agree with TRBD1. This CDR3 comprises 14 residues. J gave up 6 bases and V 1 base, and 2 bases lay outside the gene matches. CDR1 and CDR2 (germline): MNHEY, SMNVEV (reference sequence). In DNA form, the CDR3 reads TGTGCCAGCAGTTTATACAGGGGGGCCAATGAGCAGTTCTTC. Translation gives CASSLYRGANEQFF.

The chain carries TRBV4-2 and TRBJ2-1; D tentatively fits TRBD1 or TRBD2 (5 bases each). V was pared by 0 bases and J by 9 bases, with 9 bases between. The CDR3 totals 13 residues. Germline V gene sequence: CDR1 LGHNA, CDR2 YNFKEQ. CDR3 nucleotide sequence: TGTGCCAGCAGCCAAGATCGGGGCATTGAGCAGTTCTTC. Translated, it gives CASSQDRGIEQFF.

This clonotype was seen more than once but under ten times. The rearrangement joins TRBV10-1 to TRBJ2-7; 7 positions agree with TRBD1. Germline CDR1 and CDR2: WNHNN and SYGVQD (reference sequence). There are 14 residues in the CDR3. The trim removed 5 bases at V and 2 bases at J, leaving 6 bases unmatched. CDR3 DNA sequence: TGCGCCAGCAGTAAGGGACAGCTCACCTACGAGCAGTACTTC. It is translated as CASSKGQLTYEQYF.

The chain recombines TRBV7-9 with TRBJ2-1, with TRBD1 matching over 9 bases. Looked up from germline, CDR1 is SEHNR and CDR2 is FQNEAQ (reference sequence). This CDR3 spans 16 amino acids. Trimming at V came to 2 bases and at J to 7 bases, leaving 9 bases not matched to a gene. CDR3 amino acids: CASSLRFGQGWNEQFF. The CDR3 DNA reads TGTGCCAGCAGCTTAAGGTTTGGACAGGGGTGGAATGAGCAGTTCTTC.

Turning to this clonotype: A much more abundant neighbour one base away suggests this may be a read error. This rearrangement joins TRBV5-1 to TRBJ2-3; the match to TRBD2 covers 7 bases. The CDR3 consists of 15 residues. Germline CDR1 SGHRS, CDR2 YFSETQ. As DNA, the CDR3 is TGCGCCAGCAGCTTCAGACTAGCATACACAGAAACGCAGTATTTT. Its translation: CASSFRLAYTETQYF.

This clonotype was counted once. One junction end disagrees with the germline gene, perhaps due to a read error. The chain links TRBV13 to TRBJ1-6; tentative D call: TRBD1 (6 bases). The CDR3 loop spans 15 amino acids. Germline loops: CDR1 PRHDT, CDR2 FYEKMQ (reference sequence). The CDR3 region is CASSEGGRRCSPFHF. The CDR3 nucleotides are TGTGCCAGCAGCGAAGGGGGACGAAGGTGCTCACCCTTCCACTTT. Variable domain in full (rest from reference TRBV13 and TRBJ1-6): AAGVIQSPRHLIKEKRETATLKCYPIPRHDTVYWYQQGPGQDPQFLISFYEKMQSDKGSIPDRFSAQQFSDYHSELNMSSLELGDSALYFCASSEGGRRCSPFHFGNGTRLTVT.